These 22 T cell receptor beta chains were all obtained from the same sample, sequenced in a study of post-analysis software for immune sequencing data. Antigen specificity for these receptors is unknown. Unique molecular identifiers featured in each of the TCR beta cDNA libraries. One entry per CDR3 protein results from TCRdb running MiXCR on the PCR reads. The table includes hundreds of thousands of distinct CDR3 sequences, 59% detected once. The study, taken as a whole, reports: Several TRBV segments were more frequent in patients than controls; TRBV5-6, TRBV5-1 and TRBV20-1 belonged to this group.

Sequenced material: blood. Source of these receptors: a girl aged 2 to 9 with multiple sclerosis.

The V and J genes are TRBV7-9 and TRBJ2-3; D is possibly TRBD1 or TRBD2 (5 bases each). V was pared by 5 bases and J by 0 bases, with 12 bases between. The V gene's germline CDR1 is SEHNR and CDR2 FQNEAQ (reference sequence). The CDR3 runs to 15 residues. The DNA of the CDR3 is TGTGCCAGCAGCGACAGATGGGGGAGCACAGATACGCAGTATTTT. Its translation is CASSDRWGSTDTQYF.

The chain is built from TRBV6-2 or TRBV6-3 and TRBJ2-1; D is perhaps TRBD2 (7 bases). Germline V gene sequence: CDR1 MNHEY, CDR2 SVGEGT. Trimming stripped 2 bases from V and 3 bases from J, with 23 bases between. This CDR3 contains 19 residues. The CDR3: CASSYGVRAGARSYNEQFF. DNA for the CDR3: TGTGCCAGCAGTTACGGGGTCAGGGCGGGGGCCAGAAGCTACAATGAGCAGTTCTTC.

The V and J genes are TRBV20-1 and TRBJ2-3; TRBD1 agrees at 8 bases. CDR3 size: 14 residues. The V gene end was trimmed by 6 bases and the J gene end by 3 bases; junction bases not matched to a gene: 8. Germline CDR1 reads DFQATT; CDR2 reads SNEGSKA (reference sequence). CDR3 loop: CSAADRAATDTQYF. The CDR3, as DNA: TGCAGTGCAGCGGACAGGGCAGCGACAGATACGCAGTATTTT.

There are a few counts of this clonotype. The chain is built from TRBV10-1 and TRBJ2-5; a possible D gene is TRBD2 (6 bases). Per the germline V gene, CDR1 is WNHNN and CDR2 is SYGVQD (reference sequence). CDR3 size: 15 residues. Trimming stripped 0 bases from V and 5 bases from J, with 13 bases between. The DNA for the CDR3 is TGCGCCAGCAGTGAGTCGGGACTGGCCCAGGAGACCCAGTACTTC. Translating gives CASSESGLAQETQYF.

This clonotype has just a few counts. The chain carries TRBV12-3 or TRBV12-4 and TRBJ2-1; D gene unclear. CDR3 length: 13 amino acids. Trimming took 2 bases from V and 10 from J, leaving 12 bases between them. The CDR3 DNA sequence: TGTGCCAGCAGTTTACAACGCGGTCCAGAGCAGTTCTTC. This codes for CASSLQRGPEQFF.

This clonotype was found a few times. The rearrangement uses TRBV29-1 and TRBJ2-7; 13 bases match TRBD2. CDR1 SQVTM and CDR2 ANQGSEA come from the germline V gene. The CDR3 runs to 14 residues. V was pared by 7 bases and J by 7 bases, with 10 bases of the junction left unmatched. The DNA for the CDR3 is TGCAGCGCCCTACGGACTAGCGGGAGTGGAGAGCAGTACTTC. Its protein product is CSALRTSGSGEQYF.

CDR3 residues: CASSQDSFGEQFF. The CDR3 bases are TGCGCCAGCAGCCAAGATAGTTTTGGTGAGCAGTTCTTC. J is TRBJ2-1 and V is TRBV4-3; no firm D call. Trimming stripped 0 bases from V and 9 bases from J, with 9 bases between. The CDR3 runs 13 residues. CDR1 LGHNA and CDR2 YSLEER come from the germline V gene.

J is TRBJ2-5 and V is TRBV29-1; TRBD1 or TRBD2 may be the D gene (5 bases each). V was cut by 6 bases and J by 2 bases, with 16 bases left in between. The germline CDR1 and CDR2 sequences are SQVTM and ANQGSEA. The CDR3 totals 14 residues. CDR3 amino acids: CSVARRDVQETQYF. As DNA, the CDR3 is TGCAGCGTCGCAAGACGGGACGTACAAGAGACCCAGTACTTC.

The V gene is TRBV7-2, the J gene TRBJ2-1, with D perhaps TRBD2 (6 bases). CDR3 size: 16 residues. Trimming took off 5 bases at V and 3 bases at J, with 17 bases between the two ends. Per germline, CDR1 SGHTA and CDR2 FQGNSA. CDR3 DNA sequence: TGTGCCAGCAGCCCCCAGGGAGGTCGGATCTACAATGAGCAGTTCTTC. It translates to CASSPQGGRIYNEQFF. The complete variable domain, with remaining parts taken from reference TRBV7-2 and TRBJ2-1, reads GAGVSQSPSNKVTEKGKDVELRCDPISGHTALYWYRQSLGQGLEFLIYFQGNSAPDKSGLPSDRFSAERTGGSVSTLTIQRTQQEDSAVYLCASSPQGGRIYNEQFFGPGTRLTVL.

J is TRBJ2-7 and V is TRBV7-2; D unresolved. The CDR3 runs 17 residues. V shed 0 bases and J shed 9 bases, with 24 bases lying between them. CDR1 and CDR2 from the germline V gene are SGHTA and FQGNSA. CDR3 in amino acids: CASSLAEVDPLTDTQYF. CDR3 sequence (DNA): TGTGCCAGCAGCTTAGCGGAAGTAGATCCCCTCACAGATACGCAGTACTTC.

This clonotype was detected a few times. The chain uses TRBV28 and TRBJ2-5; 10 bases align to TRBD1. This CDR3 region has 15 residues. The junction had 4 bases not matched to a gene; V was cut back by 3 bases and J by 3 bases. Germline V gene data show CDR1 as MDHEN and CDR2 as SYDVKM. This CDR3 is CASSFLGTGEETQYF. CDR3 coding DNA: TGTGCCAGCAGTTTTTTGGGGACAGGGGAAGAGACCCAGTACTTC.

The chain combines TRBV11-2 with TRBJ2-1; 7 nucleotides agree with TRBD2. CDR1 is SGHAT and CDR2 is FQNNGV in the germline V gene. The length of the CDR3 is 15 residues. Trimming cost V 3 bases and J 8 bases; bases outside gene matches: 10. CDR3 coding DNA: TGTGCCAGCAGCTTCCTGGGAGGGGTCCTGGATGAGCAGTTCTTC. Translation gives CASSFLGGVLDEQFF.

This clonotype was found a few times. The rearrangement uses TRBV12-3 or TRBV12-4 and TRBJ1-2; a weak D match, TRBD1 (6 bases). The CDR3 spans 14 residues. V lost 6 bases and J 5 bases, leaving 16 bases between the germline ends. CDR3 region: CASSIEQGGYGYTF. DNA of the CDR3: TGTGCCAGCAGCATTGAACAGGGCGGGTATGGCTACACCTTC.

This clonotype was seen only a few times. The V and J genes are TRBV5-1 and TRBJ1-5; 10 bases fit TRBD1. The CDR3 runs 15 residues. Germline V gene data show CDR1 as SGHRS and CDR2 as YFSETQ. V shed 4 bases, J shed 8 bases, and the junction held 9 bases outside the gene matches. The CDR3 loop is CASSAPGQGNEPQHF. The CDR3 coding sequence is TGCGCCAGCAGCGCCCCGGGACAGGGGAATGAGCCCCAGCATTTT.

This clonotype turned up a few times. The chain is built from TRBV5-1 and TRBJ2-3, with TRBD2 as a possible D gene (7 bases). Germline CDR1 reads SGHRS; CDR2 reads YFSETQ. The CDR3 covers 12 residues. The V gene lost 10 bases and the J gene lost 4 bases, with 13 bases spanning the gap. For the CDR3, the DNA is TGCGCCCACAGGGCGGGAGCAGATACGCAGTATTTT. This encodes CAHRAGADTQYF. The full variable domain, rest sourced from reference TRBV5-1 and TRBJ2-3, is KAGVTQTPRYLIKTRGQQVTLSCSPISGHRSVSWYQQTPGQGLQFLFEYFSETQRNKGNFPGRFSGRQFSNSRSEMNVSTLELGDSALYLCAHRAGADTQYFGPGTRLTVL.

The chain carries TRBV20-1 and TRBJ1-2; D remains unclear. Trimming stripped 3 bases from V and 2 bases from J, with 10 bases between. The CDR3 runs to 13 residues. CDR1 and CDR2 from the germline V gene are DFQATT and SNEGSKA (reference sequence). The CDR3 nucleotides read TGCAGTGCTAGTTGGCCCCAGAACTATGGCTACACCTTC. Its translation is CSASWPQNYGYTF.

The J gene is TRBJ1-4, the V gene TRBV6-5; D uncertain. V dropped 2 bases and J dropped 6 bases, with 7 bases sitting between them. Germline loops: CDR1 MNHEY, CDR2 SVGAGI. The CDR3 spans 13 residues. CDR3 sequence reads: CASSYLGDEKLFF. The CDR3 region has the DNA TGTGCCAGCAGTTACCTGGGAGATGAAAAACTGTTTTTT.

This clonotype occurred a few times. CDR3 residues: CASSPPGLVGNEQFF. CDR3 DNA: TGTGCCAGCAGCCCCCCGGGACTAGTCGGCAATGAGCAGTTCTTC. The chain has TRBV7-9 and TRBJ2-1; TRBD2 agrees at 8 bases. Germline V CDR1 and CDR2: SEHNR, FQNEAQ (reference sequence). The CDR3 covers 15 residues. With V trimmed by 5 bases and J by 6 bases, 9 bases remained unmatched.

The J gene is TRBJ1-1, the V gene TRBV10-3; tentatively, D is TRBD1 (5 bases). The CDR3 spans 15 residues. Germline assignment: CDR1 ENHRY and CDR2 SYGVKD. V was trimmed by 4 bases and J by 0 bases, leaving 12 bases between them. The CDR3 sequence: CAISGEGSLNTEAFF. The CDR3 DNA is TGTGCCATCAGTGGAGAGGGGTCCTTGAACACTGAAGCTTTCTTT.

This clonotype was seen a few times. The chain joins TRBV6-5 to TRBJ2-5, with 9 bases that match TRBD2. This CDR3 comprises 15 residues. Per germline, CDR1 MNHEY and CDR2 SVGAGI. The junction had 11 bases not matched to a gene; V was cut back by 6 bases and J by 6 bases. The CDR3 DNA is TGTGCCAGCAGCCTCCGGCGGGAGGGGGCCAAGACCCAGTACTTC. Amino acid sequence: CASSLRREGAKTQYF.

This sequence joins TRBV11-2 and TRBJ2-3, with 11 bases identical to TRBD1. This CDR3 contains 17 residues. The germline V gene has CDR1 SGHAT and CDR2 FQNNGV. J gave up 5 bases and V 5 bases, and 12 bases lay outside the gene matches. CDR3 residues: CASSRTVGQGAGDTQYF. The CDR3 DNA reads TGTGCCAGCAGCCGCACAGTCGGACAGGGGGCTGGAGATACGCAGTATTTT.

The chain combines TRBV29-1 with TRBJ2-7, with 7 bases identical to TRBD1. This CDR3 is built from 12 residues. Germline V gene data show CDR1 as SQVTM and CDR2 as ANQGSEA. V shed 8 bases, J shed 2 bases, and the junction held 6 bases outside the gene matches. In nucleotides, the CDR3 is TGCAGCACCATCGGACAGGCCTACGAGCAGTACTTC. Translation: CSTIGQAYEQYF.